A single sample gave rise to the 19 T cell receptor beta chains below, sequenced in a study of cytomegalovirus exposure and HLA in healthy donors. The study ran its PCR with 60 Vbeta and 13 Jbeta primers. Produced via immunoSEQ multiplex PCR; TCRdb's table is partial and in-frame only. The sample lists over 120,000 clones; about three quarters were seen once. Sequencing was done on a sample of PBMCs. Every receptor here comes from a male donor in good health and CMV-seronegative.

The CDR3 coding sequence is TGTGCCAGCAGTTCAAGAGGGACTGAAGCTTTCTTT. Encoded protein: CASSSRGTEAFF. This chain joins TRBV6-5 and TRBJ1-1; unclear D gene. This CDR3 contains 12 residues. CDR1 MNHEY and CDR2 SVGAGI come from the germline V gene. The V end was cut by 4 bases, the J end by 5 bases, with 8 bases between.

The chain carries TRBV7-3 and TRBJ2-5, with D possibly TRBD1 on 6 matching bases. The CDR3 spans 15 residues. Germline V gene data show CDR1 as SGHTA and CDR2 as FQGTGA. V lost 5 bases to trimming and J lost 7 bases, with 20 bases between them. The CDR3 loop is CASSLTGMEASTQYF. The CDR3 DNA reads as TGTGCCAGCAGCCTTACAGGGATGGAAGCCTCGACCCAGTACTTC.

The chain combines TRBV18 with TRBJ2-1; TRBD2 matches at 8 bases. V trimming: 4 bases; J trimming: 7 bases; junction bases outside the gene matches: 9. Per the germline V gene, CDR1 is KGHSH and CDR2 is LQKENI. The CDR3 is made up of 15 amino acids. The CDR3 coding sequence is TGTGCCAGCTCACTCACCGGGACTAGGGGTAATGAGCAGTTCTTC. Translation gives CASSLTGTRGNEQFF.

CDR3 residues: CASGLGSTGDHGYTF. The CDR3 bases are TGTGCTAGTGGTTTGGGATCGACAGGGGACCATGGCTACACCTTC. The chain carries TRBV12-5 and TRBJ1-2, with 8 bases fitting TRBD1. V shed 1 base and J 6 bases; nucleotides not matched to a gene: 7. The CDR3 consists of 15 residues. Germline V gene data show CDR1 as LGHNT and CDR2 as FRNRAP.

CDR3 DNA sequence: TGTGCCAGCAGCCAAGCTAGCGGGGGGGCCCGTCAGTTCTTC. This encodes CASSQASGGARQFF. This chain connects TRBV14 to TRBJ2-1, with TRBD2 matching 12 bases. The V gene end was trimmed by 1 base and the J gene end by 13 bases; junction bases not matched to a gene: 5. Germline V gene lookup returns CDR1 SGHDN and CDR2 FVKESK. The CDR3 spans 14 residues.

This sequence joins TRBV5-4 and TRBJ1-3; tentatively, D is TRBD1 (6 bases). The CDR3 has 16 residues. Germline V gives CDR1 SGHNT, CDR2 YYREEE (reference sequence). V was trimmed by 1 base and J by 8 bases, leaving 19 bases between them. CDR3 region: CASSLFAGTTRDTIYF. As DNA, the CDR3 is TGTGCCAGCAGCTTGTTTGCCGGGACAACCCGGGACACCATATATTTT.

CDR3 in DNA: TGCAGCGTTGAAGATTACCGGGACACACCCTCTGGGGCCAACGTCCTGACTTTC. The encoded protein is CSVEDYRDTPSGANVLTF. The rearrangement joins TRBV29-1 to TRBJ2-6, with D tentatively TRBD1 (6 bases). This CDR3 spans 18 amino acids. V dropped 0 bases and J dropped 0 bases, with 15 bases sitting between them. Germline CDR1 is SQVTM and CDR2 is ANQGSEA.

The rearrangement uses TRBV2 and TRBJ1-2; D not resolved. This CDR3 region has 13 residues. Germline V gene lookup returns CDR1 SNHLY and CDR2 FYNNEI. V was pared by 10 bases and J by 4 bases, with 16 bases between. The CDR3 sequence is CATPNGSGYGYTF. The CDR3 DNA reads TGTGCCACCCCCAACGGTTCGGGCTATGGCTACACCTTC. Full variable domain (missing parts from reference TRBV2 and TRBJ1-2): EPEVTQTPSHQVTQMGQEVILRCVPISNHLYFYWYRQILGQKVEFLVSFYNNEISEKSEIFDDQFSVERPDGSNFTLKIRSTKLEDSAMYFCATPNGSGYGYTFGSGTRLTVV.

The rearrangement uses TRBV7-2 and TRBJ2-5, with TRBD2 as a possible D gene (7 bases). V was clipped by 2 bases and J by 2 bases, with 15 bases between them. From germline, CDR1 is SGHTA and CDR2 FQGNSA. CDR3 length: 16 residues. CDR3 in amino acids: CASSLIRGGGQETQYF. CDR3 in DNA: TGTGCCAGCAGCTTAATCCGGGGAGGGGGGCAAGAGACCCAGTACTTC.

V gene TRBV11-2 combines with J gene TRBJ1-2; a weak D match, TRBD1 (6 bases). Per germline, CDR1 SGHAT and CDR2 FQNNGV. The CDR3 is 13 amino acids. V was trimmed by 3 bases and J by 7 bases, leaving 12 bases between them. CDR3 in DNA: TGTGCCAGCAGCTTCCGACAGGCGGGTGGCTACACCTTC. This gives the protein CASSFRQAGGYTF.

V gene TRBV5-1 combines with J gene TRBJ2-7; a weak D match, TRBD1 (6 bases). The CDR3 totals 14 residues. Germline V lookup: CDR1 SGHRS, CDR2 YFSETQ. Trimming left V 6 bases short and J 0 bases short, with 13 bases between. The CDR3 nucleotides are TGCGCCAGCATGGGGCAGGGGCCCTCCTACGAGCAGTACTTC. This translates into CASMGQGPSYEQYF.

This clone was detected a few times. The V gene is TRBV5-6, the J gene TRBJ2-5; tentative D call: TRBD1 (5 bases). Trimming removed 3 bases at V and 5 bases at J, with 8 bases between. CDR1 is SGHDT and CDR2 is YYEEEE in the germline V gene. This CDR3 spans 12 amino acids. This chain's CDR3 is CASSWTRETQYF. The CDR3 coding sequence is TGTGCCAGCAGCTGGACACGGGAGACCCAGTACTTC.

This clone was observed a few times. A read error may account for a junction end that differs from germline. The chain recombines TRBV18 with TRBJ2-6; the D gene is possibly TRBD1 (5 bases). This CDR3 has 15 amino acids. Germline CDR1 is KGHSH and CDR2 is LQKENI. CDR3 sequence reads: CASSQPGSGANGLTF. As DNA, the CDR3 is TGTGCCAGCTCTCAGCCTGGCTCTGGGGCCAACGGCCTGACTTTC.

The chain couples TRBV7-2 to TRBJ2-5; TRBD2 matches 13 bases. Germline values: CDR1 SGHTA, CDR2 FQGNSA. Germline trimming cut 6 bases from V and 5 bases from J; bases unmatched to any gene: 6. The CDR3 runs to 15 residues. The CDR3 nucleotides are TGTGCCAGCAGATGGACTAGCGGGGGTGGGGAGACCCAGTACTTC. This codes for CASRWTSGGGETQYF.

This rearrangement joins TRBV2 to TRBJ2-5; TRBD2 is a possible D gene (5 bases). The CDR3 spans 14 residues. Germline CDR1 and CDR2: SNHLY and FYNNEI. V lost 5 bases, J lost 4 bases, and 14 bases lay in between. The DNA for the CDR3 is TGTGCCAGCAGTAGACGGCCTAGCCCAGAGACCCAGTACTTC. It translates to CASSRRPSPETQYF. The whole variable domain, filled in from reference TRBV2 and TRBJ2-5, reads EPEVTQTPSHQVTQMGQEVILRCVPISNHLYFYWYRQILGQKVEFLVSFYNNEISEKSEIFDDQFSVERPDGSNFTLKIRSTKLEDSAMYFCASSRRPSPETQYFGPGTRLLVL.

This clone was counted once. The chain combines TRBV29-1 with TRBJ1-5; D uncertain. CDR1 is SQVTM, CDR2 ANQGSEA, per germline. The CDR3 contains 12 residues. V dropped 6 bases and J dropped 6 bases, with 12 bases sitting between them. In DNA, the CDR3 is TGCAGCGTAGCCGGGATCGGTCAGCCCCAGCATTTT. It translates to CSVAGIGQPQHF. The full variable domain, completed using reference TRBV29-1 and TRBJ1-5, is SAVISQKPSRDICQRGTSLTIQCQVDSQVTMMFWYRQQPGQSLTLIATANQGSEATYESGFVIDKFPISRPNLTFSTLTVSNMSPEDSSIYLCSVAGIGQPQHFGDGTRLSIL.

The chain carries TRBV6-1 and TRBJ1-2; D is ambiguous. The germline V and J ends were trimmed by 3 bases and 5 bases, with 19 bases remaining between them. CDR3 size: 16 residues. CDR1 is MNHNS, CDR2 SASEGT, per germline. CDR3 loop: CASSDPLALKVYGYTF. The DNA of the CDR3 is TGTGCCAGCAGTGACCCCCTAGCCCTCAAGGTGTATGGCTACACCTTC.

The chain carries TRBV19 and TRBJ2-2; D is ambiguous. V gave up 4 bases and J gave up 6 bases, with 9 bases separating them. CDR3 length: 13 amino acids. Germline V gives CDR1 LNHDA, CDR2 SQIVND (reference sequence). CDR3 in amino acids: CASSTLEPGELFF. CDR3 sequence (DNA): TGTGCCAGTAGTACGCTTGAGCCCGGGGAGCTGTTTTTT.

The rearrangement uses TRBV2 and TRBJ1-2; unclear D gene. V was clipped by 6 bases and J by 3 bases, with 8 bases between them. This CDR3 has 12 amino acids. In germline, CDR1 is SNHLY, CDR2 FYNNEI. In DNA, the CDR3 is TGTGCCAGCAGCCAGCGTGACTATGGCTACACCTTC. Its translation: CASSQRDYGYTF.